The rows below give T cell receptor beta chains drawn from one sample of a study of shared clonotypes between healthy human individuals. The method was immunoSEQ multiplex PCR; TCRdb's version includes in-frame clones alone and lacks a portion of them. The sample consists of approximately 720,000 clones, under 95% of them appearing once. Material for sequencing was naive CD8+ T cells sorted from blood. Every receptor here comes from a man between 25 and 39 years old in good health. CDR3s include the opening cysteine and the closing phenylalanine or tryptophan. Each record gives: D gene, clone size, V gene, J gene, CDR3 DNA, CDR3 protein. A D gene is named only where the DNA matches it firmly. Expanded clones get a size class; other rows say once, few or many, or leave the size out.

>.|.|TRBV4-1|TRBJ2-7
TGCGCCAGCAGCCAAGTAAGTGACAGTCTATACGAGCAGTACTTC
CASSQVSDSLYEQYF
>TRBD1|.|TRBV7-2|TRBJ1-5
TGTGCCAGCAGCCAATCAGGACAGGCTTACAATCAGCCCCAGCATTTT
CASSQSGQAYNQPQHF
>TRBD2|.|TRBV27|TRBJ2-3
TGTGCCAGCAGTTTATGGGGAGGGGCGCTTACCACAGATACGCAGTATTTT
CASSLWGGALTTDTQYF
>.|.|TRBV25-1|TRBJ2-6
TGTGCCAGCGTTGGGGGAGGCTCTGGGGCCAACGTCCTGACTTTC
CASVGGGSGANVLTF
>.|.|TRBV30|TRBJ1-2
TGTGCCTGGAGTGTACTAGGTGCTAACTATGGCTACACCTTC
CAWSVLGANYGYTF
>.|.|TRBV5-5|TRBJ1-1
TGTGCCAGCAGCTTGGAGACTTTGAAAGCTTTCTTT
CASSLETLKAFF
>TRBD2|.|TRBV29-1|TRBJ2-5
TGCAGCGTTGGGCGGGAGGGGACGACCCAGTACTTC
CSVGREGTTQYF
>TRBD1|.|TRBV28|TRBJ1-4
TGTGCCAGCCGTCCCGGGACAGGGGTGGAGACTAATGAAAAACTGTTTTTT
CASRPGTGVETNEKLFF
>TRBD2|.|TRBV7-9|TRBJ2-1
TGTGCCAGCAGCTTACGAGGAGGTGGGAGCGGGAGGCTCTACAATGAGCAGTTCTTC
CASSLRGGGSGRLYNEQFF
>.|.|TRBV19|TRBJ1-5
TGTGCCAGTAGTATAAGGGGTCGCAATCAGCCCCAGCATTTT
CASSIRGRNQPQHF
>.|.|TRBV7-2|TRBJ2-1
TGTGCCAGCAGCTTAGACCGCGGGATCTCCTACAATGAGCAGTTCTTC
CASSLDRGISYNEQFF
>.|.|TRBV11-2|TRBJ2-5
TGTGCCAGCAGCTCCGAAGTAGGAGGTCAAGAGACCCAGTACTTC
CASSSEVGGQETQYF
>.|.|TRBV7-8|TRBJ1-1
TGTGCCAGCAGCTTAGCGGGACTCATGGACACTGAAGCTTTCTTT
CASSLAGLMDTEAFF
>TRBD2|.|TRBV7-9|TRBJ2-7
TGTGCCAGCACTAGCGGGAATCCCGAGCAGTACTTC
CASTSGNPEQYF
>TRBD1|.|TRBV10-3|TRBJ1-1
TGTGCCATCAGTGAACACAGGGGCAACACTGAAGCTTTCTTT
CAISEHRGNTEAFF
>TRBD2|.|TRBV5-4|TRBJ2-1
TGTGCCAGCGGGGGTGGAGACACGCGGACTAGGCTCTACAATGAGCAGTTCTTC
CASGGGDTRTRLYNEQFF
>.|.|TRBV7-2|TRBJ2-7
TGTGCCAGCAGCCCGCATCTAGGGGGGCGAAGGTCATACGAGCAGTACTTC
CASSPHLGGRRSYEQYF
>.|.|TRBV4-2|TRBJ2-7
TGTGCCAGCAGCCCCGGCGGCTACGAGCAGTACTTC
CASSPGGYEQYF
>TRBD2|.|TRBV4-1|TRBJ2-7
TGCGCCAGCAGCCAAGGCGCTAGCGGGATCTACGAGCAGTACTTC
CASSQGASGIYEQYF
>.|.|TRBV6-1|TRBJ2-5
TGTGCCAGCAGTGTACGGGAGTGGAGCCAAGAGACCCAGTACTTC
CASSVREWSQETQYF
>.|.|TRBV14|TRBJ2-2
TGTGCCAGCAGCGGGGGACCATCAAACACCGGGGAGCTGTTTTTT
CASSGGPSNTGELFF
>.|few|TRBV4-1|TRBJ1-5
TGCGCCAGCAGCCAAGATCAGGGTAGCAATCAGCCCCAGCATTTT
CASSQDQGSNQPQHF
>TRBD1|.|TRBV2|TRBJ2-7
TGTGCCAGCAGGGAGAGCCGGGACAGGGGTTTCTACGAGCAGTACTTC
CASRESRDRGFYEQYF
>TRBD1|.|TRBV7-8|TRBJ1-5
TGTGCCAGCAGCGTGACAGGGACAGGCTATAGCAATCAGCCCCAGCATTTT
CASSVTGTGYSNQPQHF
>.|.|TRBV6-6|TRBJ1-1
TGTGCCAGCAGTTACTTATACAACACTGAAGCTTTCTTT
CASSYLYNTEAFF
>TRBD2|.|TRBV29-1|TRBJ2-1
TGCAGCGTTGACGGGCTAGCGGGAGGGCCGGTAAATGAGCAGTTCTTC
CSVDGLAGGPVNEQFF
>TRBD2|.|TRBV5-4|TRBJ2-1
TGTGCCAGCAGCCCTCGTAGCGGGATTAACAATGAGCAGTTCTTC
CASSPRSGINNEQFF